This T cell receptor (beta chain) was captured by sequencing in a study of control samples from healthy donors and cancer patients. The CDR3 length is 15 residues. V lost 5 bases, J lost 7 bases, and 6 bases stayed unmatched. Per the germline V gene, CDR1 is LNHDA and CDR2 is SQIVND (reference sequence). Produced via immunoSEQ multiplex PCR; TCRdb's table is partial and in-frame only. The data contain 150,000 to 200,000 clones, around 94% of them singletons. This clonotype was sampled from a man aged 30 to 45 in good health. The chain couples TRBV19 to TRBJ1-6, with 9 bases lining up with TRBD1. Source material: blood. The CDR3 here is CASSFTGQGNSPLHF. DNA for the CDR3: TGTGCCAGTAGTTTTACAGGACAGGGGAATTCACCCCTCCACTTT.